The rows below give T cell receptor beta chains drawn from one sample of a study of blood T cell repertoires in COVID-19. Sequencing used immunoSEQ multiplex PCR; TCRdb keeps in-frame clones, though not all of them. The sample holds around 150,000 clones, approximately 88% seen once. Sequences were obtained from peripheral blood. These TCRs come from a human donor in a cohort sampled during active COVID-19. The CDR3 runs from the conserved cysteine through the conserved F or W. A D gene is named only where the DNA matches it firmly. Clone size is not always given. Where it is, it says once, few, many or a class for expanded clones.

>NA|TRBV7-2|NA|TRBJ1-1
CASELGGLNTEAFF
TGTGCCAGCGAACTGGGGGGGTTGAACACTGAAGCTTTCTTT
>TRBD2|TRBV3-1/TRBV3-2|NA|TRBJ2-1
CASSQGLTSVSSYNEQFF
TGTGCCAGCAGCCAAGGCTTGACTAGCGTAAGCTCCTACAATGAGCAGTTCTTC
>NA|TRBV3-1/TRBV3-2|NA|TRBJ1-1
CASSLDSPNTEAFF
TGTGCCAGCAGCCTTGATAGCCCGAACACTGAAGCTTTCTTT
>NA|TRBV28|few|TRBJ1-5
CASSPTGLGNQPQHF
TGTGCCAGCAGTCCTACAGGGCTCGGCAATCAGCCCCAGCATTTT
>NA|TRBV7-9|NA|TRBJ2-2
CASSPRLAGNTGELFF
TGTGCCAGCAGCCCGCGTTTGGCAGGGAACACCGGGGAGCTGTTTTTT
>TRBD1|TRBV6-5|NA|TRBJ1-2
CASSLRPGQGAGYTF
TGTGCCAGCAGTTTAAGACCGGGACAGGGTGCCGGCTACACCTTC
>TRBD1|TRBV7-3|NA|TRBJ2-7
CASSLITRDSYYEQYF
TGTGCCAGCAGCTTAATTACTCGGGACAGTTACTACGAGCAGTACTTC
>TRBD1|TRBV3-1/TRBV3-2|NA|TRBJ1-2
CASSTQGSNYGYTF
TGTGCCAGCAGCACACAGGGGTCTAACTATGGCTACACCTTC
>TRBD1|TRBV7-9|NA|TRBJ2-5
CASSDGTGGTETQYF
TGTGCCAGCAGCGACGGGACAGGGGGGACAGAGACCCAGTACTTC
>TRBD1|TRBV5-8|NA|TRBJ1-4
CASRTRDRGREKLFF
TGTGCCAGCAGAACTCGCGACAGGGGGCGCGAAAAACTGTTTTTT
>NA|TRBV6-5|few|TRBJ1-1
CASSYSRRVTEAFF
TGTGCCAGCAGTTACTCTCGACGGGTCACTGAAGCTTTCTTT
>NA|TRBV7-9|NA|TRBJ2-5
CASSLLAGGGAETQYF
TGTGCCAGCAGCTTATTAGCCGGGGGAGGCGCAGAGACCCAGTACTTC
>NA|TRBV30|NA|TRBJ1-5
CAWSPNWASNQPQHF
TGTGCCTGGAGTCCTAATTGGGCTAGCAATCAGCCCCAGCATTTT
>NA|TRBV4-1|NA|TRBJ2-4
CASSAPGGVAKNIQYF
TGCGCCAGCAGCGCCCCCGGAGGGGTGGCCAAAAACATTCAGTACTTC
>NA|TRBV3-1/TRBV3-2|many|TRBJ1-2
CASSQDAVQTPFYGYTF
TGTGCCAGCAGCCAAGATGCGGTACAAACTCCATTCTATGGCTACACCTTC
>TRBD2|TRBV6-6|NA|TRBJ2-2
CASSYGGSRGTGELFF
TGTGCCAGCAGTTACGGCGGGAGTCGAGGGACCGGGGAGCTGTTTTTT
>TRBD1|TRBV6-6|NA|TRBJ1-2
CASSPGQGGYTF
TGTGCCAGCAGTCCGGGACAGGGAGGCTACACCTTC
>TRBD1|TRBV28|NA|TRBJ1-1
CASTPPGTGTEAFF
TGTGCCAGCACCCCACCAGGGACAGGGACAGAAGCTTTCTTT
>TRBD2|TRBV19|NA|TRBJ2-1
CASSIGGGLAWDEQFF
TGTGCCAGTAGTATAGGTGGGGGACTAGCATGGGATGAGCAGTTCTTC
>NA|TRBV27|few|TRBJ1-6
CASKPTGSYNSPLHF
TGTGCCAGCAAACCGACAGGCTCCTATAATTCACCCCTCCACTTT
>TRBD2|TRBV19|NA|TRBJ2-7
CASSMARGASYEQYF
TGTGCCAGTAGTATGGCGCGGGGGGCCTCCTACGAGCAGTACTTC
>NA|TRBV12-3/TRBV12-4|NA|TRBJ1-5
CASSPTGNQPQHF
TGTGCCAGCAGTCCAACAGGGAATCAGCCCCAGCATTTT
>TRBD1|TRBV5-1|once|TRBJ1-4
CASSLDGTGIEKLFF
TGCGCCAGCAGCTTGGATGGGACAGGGATTGAAAAACTGTTTTTT
>NA|TRBV9|NA|TRBJ2-3
CASSVRGRGPNTDTQYF
TGTGCCAGCAGCGTACGCGGACGAGGGCCTAACACAGATACGCAGTATTTT
>NA|TRBV9|NA|TRBJ1-4
CASSVAPGGGSNEKLFF
TGTGCCAGCAGCGTAGCACCGGGCGGGGGTTCTAATGAAAAACTGTTTTTT
>TRBD2|TRBV5-4|NA|TRBJ2-7
CASSYPGLGYEQYF
TGTGCCAGCAGCTACCCGGGACTAGGGTACGAGCAGTACTTC
>TRBD1|TRBV7-9|NA|TRBJ1-6
CASSLVGQGANSPLHF
TGTGCCAGCAGCTTAGTAGGACAGGGGGCGAATTCACCCCTCCACTTT
>TRBD2|TRBV13|NA|TRBJ2-1
CASSLDPSGDPYNEQFF
TGTGCCAGCAGCTTAGATCCTAGCGGGGACCCCTACAATGAGCAGTTCTTC
>NA|TRBV30|NA|TRBJ1-3
CAWSAPSRVSGNTIYF
TGTGCCTGGAGTGCACCGTCGAGGGTCTCTGGAAACACCATATATTTT
>TRBD1|TRBV10-3|few|TRBJ2-7
CAIRYDRGPSYEQYF
TGTGCCATCAGGTACGACAGGGGTCCTTCCTACGAGCAGTACTTC
>TRBD1|TRBV27|NA|TRBJ2-7
CASRPGTGSSYEQYF
TGTGCCAGCAGACCCGGGACAGGGTCTTCCTACGAGCAGTACTTC
>TRBD2|TRBV18|NA|TRBJ2-1
CASSPASGSEQFF
TGTGCCAGCTCACCTGCTAGCGGCAGCGAGCAGTTCTTC
>NA|TRBV18|NA|TRBJ1-2
CASSAGFGGYGYTF
TGTGCCAGCTCGGCTGGTTTTGGAGGCTATGGCTACACCTTC
>TRBD1|TRBV7-9|NA|TRBJ1-1
CASSETGQGKGTEAFF
TGTGCCAGCAGCGAAACCGGACAGGGTAAAGGCACTGAAGCTTTCTTT
>NA|TRBV27|NA|TRBJ2-7
CASSLSGYEQYF
TGTGCCAGCAGTTTATCCGGCTACGAGCAGTACTTC
>TRBD1|TRBV16|NA|TRBJ1-1
CASSPYSGTGIGAFF
TGTGCCAGCAGCCCATATTCCGGGACAGGGATTGGGGCTTTCTTT
>NA|TRBV7-2|NA|TRBJ2-3
CASSLDTSTDTQYF
TGTGCCAGCAGCTTAGATACTAGCACAGATACGCAGTATTTT
>NA|TRBV3-1/TRBV3-2|NA|TRBJ2-5
CASSQDPGVELFQETQYF
TGTGCCAGCAGCCAAGATCCCGGGGTCGAGCTTTTCCAAGAGACCCAGTACTTC
>NA|TRBV5-4|NA|TRBJ1-3
CASSLGGRVSGNTIYF
TGTGCCAGCAGCTTAGGGGGAAGGGTATCTGGAAACACCATATATTTT
>NA|TRBV19|NA|TRBJ2-1
CASSLDLGGEQFF
TGTGCCAGTAGTCTCGACTTAGGTGGCGAGCAGTTCTTC
>TRBD2|TRBV9|medium-sized|TRBJ2-1
CASSSLAGEQFF
TGTGCCAGCAGCTCTCTAGCGGGGGAGCAGTTCTTC
>TRBD2|TRBV28|NA|TRBJ2-7
CASQAPGSGRSYEQYF
TGTGCCAGCCAAGCCCCGGGTAGCGGGAGAAGCTACGAGCAGTACTTC
>NA|TRBV12-3/TRBV12-4|NA|TRBJ2-7
CASSLGSGYEQYF
TGTGCCAGCAGTTTAGGGTCGGGCTACGAGCAGTACTTC
>TRBD1|TRBV29-1|NA|TRBJ2-5
CSSKTGTGLETQYF
TGCAGCTCAAAAACCGGGACAGGGTTGGAGACCCAGTACTTC
>TRBD2|TRBV7-2|few|TRBJ2-1
CASSLVASGGASNEQFF
TGTGCCAGCAGCTTAGTGGCTAGCGGGGGGGCCAGCAATGAGCAGTTCTTC
>TRBD2|TRBV3-1/TRBV3-2|NA|TRBJ2-4
CASSYGGDIQYF
TGTGCCAGCAGCTACGGGGGGGACATTCAGTACTTC
>NA|TRBV5-4|few|TRBJ2-7
CASSFDTGREQYF
TGTGCCAGCAGCTTCGACACCGGTCGCGAGCAGTACTTC
>TRBD2|TRBV6-1|NA|TRBJ2-1
CASSQGLAGSYNEQFF
TGTGCCAGCAGTCAAGGACTAGCGGGGTCCTACAATGAGCAGTTCTTC
>NA|TRBV29-1|NA|TRBJ2-3
CSARAGSAITDTQYF
TGCAGCGCCCGGGCGGGGTCCGCGATAACAGATACGCAGTATTTT
>TRBD1|TRBV18|NA|TRBJ1-6
CASSESGGWNSPLHF
TGTGCCAGCTCAGAATCAGGGGGTTGGAATTCACCCCTCCACTTT
>NA|TRBV11-2|NA|TRBJ2-7
CASSFAGITYEQYF
TGTGCCAGCAGCTTCGCCGGGATCACCTACGAGCAGTACTTC
>TRBD1|TRBV18|NA|TRBJ2-5
CASSPDRGRETQYF
TGTGCCAGCTCGCCTGACAGGGGGAGGGAGACCCAGTACTTC
>NA|TRBV28|NA|TRBJ1-1
CASSLWGVDSTEAFF
TGTGCCAGCAGTTTATGGGGAGTTGATTCCACTGAAGCTTTCTTT
>NA|TRBV20-1|NA|TRBJ1-2
CSAPLPYGYTF
TGCAGTGCTCCACTCCCGTATGGCTACACCTTC
>TRBD1|TRBV4-2|NA|TRBJ2-7
CASSQDGTGGGGNEQYF
TGTGCCAGCAGCCAAGACGGCACAGGGGGCGGTGGCAACGAGCAGTACTTC